The 17 T cell receptor beta chains below all came from one sample that was sequenced in a study of blood T cells in healthy people across ages. The second PCR ran roughly 6 to 11 cycles with a sample-barcoded 5' primer and J-beta primers. TCRdb fed the 5' RACE reads into MiXCR, producing one record per CDR3 protein. Among roughly 800,000 distinct CDR3 sequences listed, 58% were seen once. Sequenced: blood. These receptors all stem from a man younger than 40 in good health.

The V and J genes are TRBV6-1 and TRBJ2-3, with TRBD2 matching over 7 bases. This CDR3 has 16 residues. The V and J ends lost 4 bases and 1 base, in that order; junction bases with no gene match: 8. Germline CDR1 MNHNS, CDR2 SASEGT. The CDR3 sequence is CASSATSAIGTDTQYF. In DNA form, the CDR3 reads TGTGCCAGCAGTGCCACTAGCGCCATCGGCACAGATACGCAGTATTTT.

This clonotype is a singleton in its sample. The chain joins TRBV7-3 to TRBJ2-3; no clear D. From germline, CDR1 is SGHTA and CDR2 FQGTGA. CDR3 size: 13 residues. The germline V and J ends were trimmed by 3 bases and 4 bases, with 8 bases remaining between them. The CDR3 protein is CASSFLSADTQYF. CDR3 nucleotide sequence: TGTGCCAGCAGCTTCCTGTCAGCAGATACGCAGTATTTT.

This chain connects TRBV7-6 to TRBJ2-7; D unclear. The V end was cut by 2 bases, the J end by 6 bases, with 14 bases between. The CDR3 totals 14 residues. Germline V gives CDR1 SGHVS, CDR2 FNYEAQ. The CDR3 protein is CASSLRKTTLEQYF. The CDR3 DNA reads TGTGCCAGCAGCTTACGCAAGACAACACTCGAGCAGTACTTC. Combining the CDR3 with reference TRBV7-6 and TRBJ2-7 gives the whole variable domain GAGVSQSPRYKVTKRGQDVALRCDPISGHVSLYWYRQALGQGPEFLTYFNYEAQQDKSGLPNDRFSAERPEGSISTLTIQRTEQRDSAMYRCASSLRKTTLEQYFGPGTRLTVT.

The genes are TRBV14 and TRBJ2-1; 8 bases fit TRBD2. The CDR3 has 18 residues. V was pared by 1 base and J by 3 bases, with 11 bases of the junction left unmatched. CDR1 is SGHDN, CDR2 FVKESK, per germline. The CDR3 is CASSQGTYPRGDYNEQFF. The CDR3 DNA sequence: TGTGCCAGCAGCCAAGGCACTTATCCGCGGGGGGACTACAATGAGCAGTTCTTC.

The chain employs TRBV7-9 and TRBJ1-2; perhaps TRBD1 as D (5 bases). CDR3 length: 14 residues. Germline assignment: CDR1 SEHNR and CDR2 FQNEAQ (reference sequence). Trimming cost V 2 bases and J 12 bases, with 19 bases left between them. CDR3 protein: CASSLPGHQVRNTF. DNA for the CDR3: TGTGCCAGCAGCTTACCCGGACACCAAGTCCGTAACACCTTC.

V is TRBV14 and J is TRBJ2-3, with unresolved D. This CDR3 spans 14 amino acids. The germline CDR1 and CDR2 sequences are SGHDN and FVKESK. Trimming cost V 4 bases and J 2 bases, with 10 bases left between them. This CDR3 reads CASSPFRVTDTQYF. The CDR3 DNA follows: TGTGCCAGCAGCCCGTTCCGTGTCACAGATACGCAGTATTTT.

Details on this clonotype: At one boundary the junction diverges from the germline segment, which might be a read error. This chain links TRBV6-1 with TRBJ2-3; weak D call: TRBD2 (7 bases). Germline-derived CDR1 and CDR2 are MNHNS and SASEGT. CDR3 length: 13 residues. The CDR3: CASIEGGADTQYF. CDR3 bases: TGTGCCAGCATTGAAGGGGGGGCAGATACGCAGTATTTT.

This chain joins TRBV29-1 and TRBJ1-2; TRBD1 is a possible D gene (5 bases). The CDR3 is 14 residues long. The V end lost 6 bases, the J end lost 4 bases, and 18 bases lay between the germline ends. Per germline, CDR1 SQVTM and CDR2 ANQGSEA. The chain's CDR3 is CSVRRDGSSYGYTF. The DNA for the CDR3 is TGCAGCGTGCGCCGGGACGGATCTTCCTATGGCTACACCTTC.

The chain joins TRBV6-2 or TRBV6-3 to TRBJ2-4; 8 positions match TRBD2. The V and J ends lost 6 bases and 5 bases, in that order; junction bases with no gene match: 3. Germline V lookup: CDR1 MNHEY, CDR2 SVGEGT. The CDR3 is 13 residues long. DNA of the CDR3: TGTGCCAGCAGACCAGCGGGAGAAAACATTCAGTACTTC. It encodes CASRPAGENIQYF.

V and J are TRBV7-9 and TRBJ2-1; TRBD2 is a possible D gene (6 bases). This CDR3 is 16 amino acids long. Germline V gene lookup returns CDR1 SEHNR and CDR2 FQNEAQ (reference sequence). The V end lost 1 base, the J end lost 0 bases, and 10 bases lay between the germline ends. CDR3 nucleotide sequence: TGTGCCAGCAGCTTAGGGGTCGGGAGCTCCTACAATGAGCAGTTCTTC. This codes for CASSLGVGSSYNEQFF.

This clonotype was recorded a few times. V and J are TRBV12-3 or TRBV12-4 and TRBJ2-5; no reliable D call. The CDR3 extends over 13 amino acids. V was pared by 3 bases and J by 5 bases, with 10 bases between. CDR3 coding DNA: TGTGCCAGCAGTTTCGTCCCTGGGGAGACCCAGTACTTC. This codes for CASSFVPGETQYF.

Concerning this clonotype: Germline and junction disagree at one end, which may indicate a read error. The rearrangement uses TRBV6-5 and TRBJ1-5; D gene unclear. Per germline, CDR1 MNHEY and CDR2 SVGAGI. The CDR3 is 15 amino acids. Here the CDR3 DNA reads TGTGCCAGCAGCCCCGGAACTTATAGCAATCAGCCCCGGCATTTT. Encoded protein: CASSPGTYSNQPRHF.

The chain joins TRBV12-3 or TRBV12-4 to TRBJ2-3; no firm D call. Trimming left V 0 bases short and J 6 bases short, with 7 bases between. The CDR3 length is 13 residues. The CDR3 sequence is CASSLARVDTQYF. The CDR3 bases are TGTGCCAGCAGTTTAGCTCGTGTGGATACGCAGTATTTT.

The chain recombines TRBV20-1 with TRBJ2-1; TRBD2 matches at 15 bases. After removal of 5 bases from V and 7 bases from J, the junction contained 3 bases not matched to a gene. The CDR3 runs to 14 residues. CDR1 is DFQATT, CDR2 SNEGSKA, per germline (reference sequence). For the CDR3, the DNA is TGCAGTGCTCCCGGGACTAGCGGGAGGAATGAGCAGTTCTTC. It codes for CSAPGTSGRNEQFF.

Here the CDR3 reads CASGLERGYEQYF. The CDR3 DNA reads TGTGCCAGCGGTCTCGAAAGGGGCTACGAGCAGTACTTC. The chain is built from TRBV7-9 and TRBJ2-7; tentative D call: TRBD1 (5 bases). Germline V gene data show CDR1 as SEHNR and CDR2 as FQNEAQ (reference sequence). The V end lost 8 bases, the J end lost 3 bases, and 14 bases lay between the germline ends. The CDR3 is 13 residues long.

The gene calls are TRBV7-3 and TRBJ2-1, with TRBD2 as a possible D gene (6 bases). The CDR3 loop spans 15 amino acids. V was shortened by 0 bases and J by 5 bases, with 11 bases between the two germline ends. CDR1 is SGHTA, CDR2 FQGTGA, per germline. The CDR3 reads CASSLTRDSDNEQFF. DNA for the CDR3: TGTGCCAGCAGCTTAACACGGGACTCAGACAATGAGCAGTTCTTC.

This clonotype was picked up a small number of times. The rearrangement links TRBV6-6 to TRBJ2-7; no firm D call. Per the germline V gene, CDR1 is MNHNY and CDR2 is SVGAGI (reference sequence). Trimming removed 5 bases from V and 6 bases from J, with 5 bases in between. The length of the CDR3 is 10 residues. CDR3 DNA sequence: TGTGCCAGCAGTGCTCCCGAGCAGTACTTC. It yields the protein CASSAPEQYF.